This TCR beta chain derives from a study of Ad26.COV2.S vaccination and SARS-CoV-2 variants. The CDR3 totals 14 residues. The germline V gene has CDR1 MNHEY and CDR2 SVGEGT. V shed 5 bases and J shed 3 bases, with 10 bases lying between them. Generated by immunoSEQ multiplex PCR, the TCRdb table keeps only in-frame clones and is missing some. Of around 450,000 clones detected, 90% appear once; the ten largest clones hold 12%. Treatment of the sample: roughly 19 received Ad26.COV2.S at low or high dose, single or two shots; about 5 received placebo; per-sample allocation not given. Day 63 following the first vaccine or placebo injection was when the samples were taken.

The clonotype was recovered from a person aged 18-60 years who received the Ad26.COV2.S COVID-19 vaccine or a placebo. The source was peripheral blood, collected in a trial of Ad26.COV2.S vaccine versus placebo. The chain links TRBV6-2 or TRBV6-3 to TRBJ2-2, with D perhaps matching TRBD2 (5 bases). CDR3 nucleotides: TGTGCCAGCAGTGAGGAGGTAGACACCGGGGAGCTGTTTTTT. This codes for CASSEEVDTGELFF.